The clone carrying this T cell receptor beta chain was recorded once. The antigen is unknown. Amplification used 60 Vbeta primers and 13 Jbeta primers. Repertoires were generated with immunoSEQ multiplex PCR, while TCRdb's copy carries only in-frame clones and drops some. This repertoire shows around 200,000 clones, 55% to 75% found once; its top ten account for 2.6%. CDR3 length: 14 residues. Germline V gene lookup returns CDR1 LNHDA and CDR2 SQIVND (reference sequence). Between the trimmed V and J ends, which lost 5 bases and 5 bases, there was a span of 16 bases. The data belong to a study of cytomegalovirus exposure and HLA in healthy donors. The study's findings and limits: For TCR beta chains, V- and J-gene trimming was later linked to a missense DCLRE1C variant.

The gene calls are TRBV19 and TRBJ2-7; a weak D match, TRBD2 (6 bases). Sequenced material: PBMCs. The sequence was collected from a man aged 40-49 years in good health and CMV-seropositive. The CDR3 sequence: CASSPAGGAHEQYF. The CDR3 DNA is TGTGCCAGTAGTCCCGCGGGCGGGGCTCACGAGCAGTACTTC.